Here is one T cell receptor beta chain with its context. The antigen is undetermined. Sequence at one end of the junction differs from germline and may be a read error. This sample is part of a study of tumor and adjacent non-tumor tissue in lung cancer. Findings and limits, study-wide: Shorter survival was associated with higher TCR diversity in tumors. Normal lung showed higher cumulative top 100 clone frequency than tumor. TCR diversity was significantly greater in tumor than normal lung tissue.

The library came from three nested PCR rounds adapted from ARM-PCR protocols. MiXCR was run by TCRdb on the multiplex PCR reads, yielding one entry per CDR3 protein. Of tens of thousands of distinct CDR3 sequences listed, 76% are singletons. Germline V gene data show CDR1 as SQVTM and CDR2 as ANQGSEA. The CDR3 sequence is 13 residues long. No cell sorting was done before RNA was extracted from the tissue. Distant lung tissue was collected more than 3 cm away from the tumor edge. This clonotype was obtained from a man between 65 and 85 years old with non-small cell lung cancer. The sample taken for sequencing was distant non-tumor lung tissue. The chain uses TRBV29-1 and TRBJ1-6; 8 bases map to TRBD1. CDR3 residues: CSVKDRDWSPLQF. CDR3 in DNA: TGTAGCGTTAAGGACAGGGATTGGTCACCCCTCCAATTT.